This section outlines one T cell receptor (beta chain) sequence together with its context. Its antigen specificity is not known. Nothing much larger sits one base from this clone, and base qualities are not available. These data are taken from a study of T cell repertoires in cytomegalovirus infection (dated by TCRdb to about 2019). Background for the entire study: Because public TCR beta signatures pointed to carriage of CMV infection together with the matching HLA type, the HLA type of each donor mattered for the analysis. What the work shows at the level of the full study, not this receptor alone: The ex vivo response was dominated by HLA-C-restricted CMV-specific TCR beta clonotypes, which also provided the single most frequent clonotype in two of eight donors. Carriers of CMV infection plus the relevant HLA type were discriminated by the cumulative frequency of public TCR beta family members in the study cohort and in an independent roughly 400-donor cohort.

The V end gives up 7 bases and the J end 3 bases, leaving 9 bases in the junction not matched to a gene. Measured from the cysteine to the phenylalanine, the CDR3 is 14 residues long. Only the CDR3 region is kept as DNA, spanning 42 bases read in frame from base 1. Taken from the germline V gene, the CDR1 and CDR2 loops are MNHEY and SVGEGT. Sequencing was carried out with an Illumina HiSeq 1500. TCRdb trimmed public reads at Q25 via fastp, called clones via MiXCR and kept in-frame beta chains. All rows with the same CDR3 protein become a single entry with the most common DNA and genes. This sample has about 320,000 distinct CDR3 sequences in its table, and 9.5% of those were observed once. Roughly 4.5% of the sample comes from the top ten.

The sample taken for sequencing was PBMCs. The chain is made from TRBV6-2 or TRBV6-3 and TRBJ2-7, with 7 middle bases fitting TRBD2. The source of this sequence is a human donor in good health (CMV status not recorded). Some clones in this sample may be carry-over from other donors' samples. The nucleotides are TGTGCCAGCACCCAGGCGGGAGTATTCTACGAGCAGTACTTC. This yields the protein CASTQAGVFYEQYF.